This entry lists 5 T cell receptor beta chains sequenced from one sample in a study of beta chain features in type 1 diabetes. The isolated RNA, all of it, was reverse transcribed, so expressed TCRB transcripts were what got sequenced. Produced via immunoSEQ multiplex PCR; TCRdb's table is partial and in-frame only. The table includes about 300,000 clones, 8% detected once. Sequenced input: central memory CD4+ T cells from blood. The source of these receptors is a woman under 30 in good health.

The CDR3: CASHGQGRPLHF. The CDR3 nucleotides are TGTGCCAGCCACGGACAGGGAAGGCCCCTCCACTTT. The V and J genes are TRBV28 and TRBJ1-6; 8 bases align to TRBD1. The ends lost 8 bases at V and 13 bases at J; junction bases unmatched: 7. Germline V lookup: CDR1 MDHEN, CDR2 SYDVKM. CDR3 length equals 12 residues.

This clone was seen more than once but under ten times. The genes are TRBV18 and TRBJ1-5; 7 bases line up with TRBD1. The germline CDR1 and CDR2 sequences are KGHSH and LQKENI. V gave up 6 bases and J gave up 5 bases; unmatched junction bases: 7. The CDR3 totals 14 residues. CDR3 amino acids: CASSPGQEDQPQHF. The CDR3 DNA follows: TGTGCCAGCTCCCCCGGACAGGAGGATCAGCCCCAGCATTTT.

At least ten counts were recorded for this clone. The J gene is TRBJ2-7, the V gene TRBV2, with 10 bases identical to TRBD1. With 6 bases clipped from V and 9 bases from J, the junction kept 8 bases outside the gene matches. Looked up from germline, CDR1 is SNHLY and CDR2 is FYNNEI. There are 13 residues in the CDR3. CDR3 residues: CASRRDRGQWQYV. The CDR3 DNA sequence: TGTGCCAGCAGGCGGGACAGGGGCCAATGGCAGTACGTC.

The chain is built from TRBV11-1 and TRBJ1-1; tentative D call: TRBD1 (6 bases). The CDR3 spans 13 residues. V was clipped by 2 bases and J by 11 bases, with 15 bases between them. Germline V gene lookup returns CDR1 SGHAT and CDR2 FQDESV (reference sequence). CDR3 nucleotide sequence: TGTGCCAGCAGCTTATACAGGGAAGGGAAGGCTTTCTTT. Protein product: CASSLYREGKAFF.

This clone was detected only a few times. The gene calls are TRBV19 and TRBJ2-3; either TRBD1 or TRBD2 may supply D (5 bases each). Trimming removed 6 bases from V and 5 bases from J, with 21 bases in between. The germline V gene has CDR1 LNHDA and CDR2 SQIVND (reference sequence). The CDR3 consists of 16 residues. DNA of the CDR3: TGTGCCAGTAGCACCCCGGGGCGGGTGTTAGAAGATACGCAGTATTTT. This translates into CASSTPGRVLEDTQYF.